Sequencing of this T cell receptor (beta chain) was carried out in a study of blood T cell repertoires in COVID-19. About the research overall: Samples of COVID-19 (acute and convalescent) were obtained from the United States, Italy and Spain. Sample material is recorded as cDNA or gDNA derived from T cells, B-cell-depleted T cells, or PBMCs.

Germline lookup yields CDR1 SGDLS and CDR2 YYNGEE. The V end was cut by 1 base, the J end by 5 bases, with 9 bases between. The CDR3 is 13 residues long. Original analysis: Amplifying reference gene primers gave estimates of nucleated cell counts. Here immunoSEQ multiplex PCR was the method, and the copy in TCRdb shows in-frame clones only, minus some. The DNA gave D and trimming, while V, J and clone size come from that table. The table shows 300,000 to 350,000 clones, with around 83% occurring only once. This TCR came from a young man with active or convalescent COVID-19. This rearrangement joins TRBV9 to TRBJ1-1, with unresolved D. Sequenced input: peripheral blood. The CDR3 DNA is TGTGCCAGCAGCGTATTCCTCGGTACTGAAGCTTTCTTT. Protein sequence: CASSVFLGTEAFF.